This T cell receptor beta chain was sequenced for a study of T cells expressing NK-cell markers. Whole-study context: Sorted CD3+CD56-NKG2C+, CD3+CD56+NKG2C+ and CD3+CD56+NKG2C- T cells supplied the TCR beta repertoires. Most of the eight sequenced donors tested HCMV-seropositive; one tested seronegative. Overall study results and limits: Six of the donors carried dominant NKG2C+ clonotypes that took up about 1.0-7.0% of their CD8+ T cells.

The TCR beta cDNA came from 5'RACE template switching with UMIs. TCRdb reanalyzed the 5' RACE reads, giving one entry per CDR3 protein sequence and no DNA. The sample table includes some 150,000 distinct CDR3 sequences. CDR3 length equals 15 residues. CDR1 SEHNR and CDR2 FQNEAQ come from the germline V gene (reference sequence). About this clonotype itself: Its specificity is not known.

This chain joins TRBV7-9 and TRBJ2-1; the TCRdb call, TRBD1, lacks DNA for checking. The sample taken for sequencing was blood T cells: a sorted CD56 or NKG2C T cell subset, CD4+ or CD8+ T cells, or bulk PBMC T cells (not recorded which). The receptor comes from a man aged 18-30 years in good health. The CDR3 sequence is CASSLAGTEGNEQFF. Complete variable domain (other parts from reference TRBV7-9 and TRBJ2-1): DTGVSQNPRHKITKRGQNVTFRCDPISEHNRLYWYRQTLGQGPEFLTYFQNEAQLEKSRLLSDRFSAERPKGSFSTLEIQRTEQGDSAMYLCASSLAGTEGNEQFFGPGTRLTVL.